This T cell receptor beta chain comes out of a study of T cells expressing NK-cell markers. From its re-call of the 5' RACE reads, TCRdb lists each CDR3 protein once, without DNA. Its listing shows about half a million distinct CDR3 sequences. The germline V gene has CDR1 DFQATT and CDR2 SNEGSKA (reference sequence). The CDR3 consists of 14 residues. This TCR derives from a woman between 45 and 65 years old in good health. What was sequenced was blood T cells: a sorted CD56 or NKG2C T cell subset, CD4+ or CD8+ T cells, or bulk PBMC T cells (not recorded which). The chain combines TRBV20-1 with TRBJ1-3; there is no DNA to check the TCRdb D call of TRBD1. The CDR3: CSAGWGGGENTIYF.